The 9 T cell receptor beta chains below all came from one sample that was sequenced in a study of blood T cell repertoires in COVID-19. Generated by immunoSEQ multiplex PCR, the TCRdb table keeps only in-frame clones and is missing some. This sample has about 240,000 clones, with more than 75% found just once. Sequenced: PBMCs or T cells enriched from blood (not recorded which). These receptor sequences come from a middle-aged woman with acute COVID-19.

V usage is TRBV12-3 or TRBV12-4 and J usage is TRBJ2-1; 7 bases match TRBD2. The junction had 4 bases not matched to a gene; V was cut back by 5 bases and J by 9 bases. The CDR3 is 12 residues long. The CDR3 loop is CASSPSGVEQFF. As DNA, the CDR3 is TGTGCCAGCAGTCCAAGCGGGGTTGAGCAGTTCTTC.

A word on this clone: Relative to the germline gene, one junction end is altered; a read error may explain this. This sequence joins TRBV5-8 and TRBJ2-7; 8 positions match TRBD1. Germline-derived CDR1 and CDR2 are SGHTS and YDEGEE. The CDR3 is 12 amino acids. The CDR3 sequence: CASSIDMAGGDF. CDR3 sequence (DNA): TGTGCCAGCAGCATTGATATGGCAGGGGGCGACTTC. Looking up the rest from reference TRBV5-8 and TRBJ2-7 gives the full variable domain: EAGVTQSPTHLIKTRGQQATLRCSPISGHTSVYWYQQALGLGLQFLLWYDEGEERNRGNFPPRFSGRQFPNYSSELNVNALELEDSALYLCASSIDMAGGDFGPGTRLTVT.

This chain uses TRBV3-1 (or the pseudogene TRBV3-2) with TRBJ1-2; D may be TRBD1 (5 bases). The CDR3 length is 14 residues. From germline, CDR1 is LGHDT and CDR2 YNNKEL (reference sequence). The germline V and J ends were trimmed by 0 bases and 8 bases, with 13 bases remaining between them. CDR3 amino acids: CASSQDGGAQGYTF. In DNA, the CDR3 is TGTGCCAGCAGCCAAGACGGTGGGGCGCAAGGCTACACCTTC.

The V and J genes are TRBV30 and TRBJ1-1; D may be TRBD1 (5 bases). There are 12 residues in the CDR3. CDR1 is GTSNPN and CDR2 is SVGIG in the germline V gene (reference sequence). The V end was cut by 4 bases, the J end by 3 bases, with 9 bases between. This chain's CDR3 is CAWKEGDTEAFF. The CDR3 nucleotides read TGTGCCTGGAAGGAAGGGGACACTGAAGCTTTCTTT.

This clone was recorded only once. The J gene is TRBJ2-7, the V gene TRBV3-1 (or the pseudogene TRBV3-2), with 9 bases fitting TRBD2. This CDR3 comprises 18 residues. Germline-derived CDR1 and CDR2 are LGHDT and YNNKEL (reference sequence). V shed 1 base, J shed 2 bases, and the junction held 12 bases outside the gene matches. The CDR3 sequence: CASSQVSTSGLSTYEQYF. The CDR3 bases are TGTGCCAGCAGCCAAGTAAGTACTAGCGGGCTATCTACCTACGAGCAGTACTTC.

The chain is built from TRBV5-1 and TRBJ2-1, with 14 bases lining up with TRBD2. V trimming: 4 bases; J trimming: 6 bases; junction bases outside the gene matches: 3. This CDR3 has 15 amino acids. Germline CDR1 and CDR2: SGHRS and YFSETQ. Here the CDR3 reads CASSGTSGSRNEQFF. In DNA form, the CDR3 reads TGCGCCAGCAGCGGGACTAGCGGGAGTCGCAATGAGCAGTTCTTC.

V is TRBV11-3 and J is TRBJ2-3; 8 positions agree with TRBD2. J was trimmed by 1 base and V by 4 bases; bases with no gene match: 7. The germline CDR1 and CDR2 sequences are SGHNT and YENEEA. The CDR3 runs to 16 residues. DNA for the CDR3: TGTGCCAGCAGCTACCTCGGGAGGGCAGGCACAGATACGCAGTATTTT. Its protein is CASSYLGRAGTDTQYF.

V gene TRBV29-1 combines with J gene TRBJ1-5, with D maybe TRBD1 (5 bases). In germline, CDR1 is SQVTM, CDR2 ANQGSEA. The length of the CDR3 is 16 residues. Trimming left V 5 bases short and J 0 bases short, with 17 bases between. In DNA form, the CDR3 reads TGCAGCGTTCAACTTAGTGATCAGGGTAGCAATCAGCCCCAGCATTTT. Its translation: CSVQLSDQGSNQPQHF.

V and J are TRBV3-1 (or the pseudogene TRBV3-2) and TRBJ2-2; D not certain. CDR3 size: 13 residues. The V and J ends lost 0 bases and 7 bases respectively, with 6 bases between them. The germline V gene has CDR1 LGHDT and CDR2 YNNKEL (reference sequence). CDR3 DNA sequence: TGTGCCAGCAGCCAAGACCCGGGCGGGGAGCTGTTTTTT. Translated: CASSQDPGGELFF.